A selection of T cell receptor beta chains follows, all from one sample in a study of siplizumab effects on memory and regulatory T cells. Clones were read by immunoSEQ multiplex PCR, and TCRdb kept only the in-frame ones, dropping some. The repertoire holds more than 85,000 clones, with about 90% as singletons. Sample: Tregs sorted from blood. The receptors derive from a human donor in good health. Both conserved end residues are part of each CDR3. The D gene is left open where the match is weak. The listing skips clone size in some rows; elsewhere it reads once, few, many or a size class.

.	TRBV6-1	TRBJ2-7	.	TGTGCCAGCAGTGAACGGGGCTTAGGGGGGTACGAGCAGTACTTC	CASSERGLGGYEQYF
.	TRBV2	TRBJ2-7	.	TGTGCCAGCAGCCAGCGACTAGGTTACGAGCAGTACTTC	CASSQRLGYEQYF
TRBD2	TRBV7-9	TRBJ2-3	.	TGTGCCAGCAGCCGGGGGACTAGCTTAGACACAGATACGCAGTATTTT	CASSRGTSLDTDTQYF
.	TRBV5-5	TRBJ1-2	.	TGTGCCAGCAGCTTGGCCACCGGATTTAACTATGGCTACACCTTC	CASSLATGFNYGYTF
TRBD1	TRBV5-6	TRBJ1-2	.	TGTGCCAGCAGCTTGCTTTCCAGGGGGGCGGATGGCTACACCTTC	CASSLLSRGADGYTF
.	TRBV10-1	TRBJ1-1	few	TGCGCCAGCAGAGCCGGGACACTCAACACTGAAGCTTTCTTT	CASRAGTLNTEAFF
TRBD2	TRBV15	TRBJ2-1	.	TGTGCCACCAGGCCGACAGGGGGACTAGCGGGGAATACTCAGAGCAACAATGAGCAGTTCTTC	CATRPTGGLAGNTQSNNEQFF
TRBD1	TRBV19	TRBJ1-2	.	TGTGCCAGTAGCTCCAAAGGGACAGGGACTGCCTATGGCTACACCTTC	CASSSKGTGTAYGYTF
TRBD1	TRBV18	TRBJ1-2	once	TGTGCCAGCTCACCCAGACAGGGGGACCGCTATGGCTACACCTTC	CASSPRQGDRYGYTF
TRBD1	TRBV29-1	TRBJ1-1	.	TGCAGCGGGGGACAGGGGGCCACTGAAGCTTTCTTT	CSGGQGATEAFF
.	TRBV6-5	TRBJ2-7	.	TGTGCCAGCAGTTACGACCTAGGGGCCTACGAGCAGTACTTC	CASSYDLGAYEQYF
.	TRBV2	TRBJ2-5	.	TGTGCCAGCAGTGAAGGGGGGACCCCCTTCTACGAGACCCAGTACTTC	CASSEGGTPFYETQYF
.	TRBV28	TRBJ2-1	.	TGTGCCAGCAGTAGGGCAACGGAAGATGAGCAGTTCTTC	CASSRATEDEQFF
TRBD1	TRBV6-1	TRBJ1-4	.	TGTGCCAGCAGGAACAGGGGTCGGACTAATGAAAAACTGTTTTTT	CASRNRGRTNEKLFF
TRBD2	TRBV6-5	TRBJ2-7	.	TGTGCCAGCAGTCGTCTGGCGGGAGGGCCAGAGCAGTACTTC	CASSRLAGGPEQYF
TRBD1	TRBV15	TRBJ2-7	.	TGTGCCACCAGCAGAGATCGGGGACAGGGCTACGAGCAGTACTTC	CATSRDRGQGYEQYF
.	TRBV28	TRBJ2-7	.	TGTGCCAGCAGTCCGGGACAAAGAAGCTACGAGCAGTACTTC	CASSPGQRSYEQYF
.	TRBV9	TRBJ2-1	once	TGTGCCAGCAGCGTAGCTAGCATTCCTTCCAATGAGCAGTTCTTC	CASSVASIPSNEQFF
TRBD2	TRBV7-3	TRBJ2-2	.	TGTGCCAGCAGCTCCTCTAGCGGGAGTAGCACCGGGGAGCTGTTTTTT	CASSSSSGSSTGELFF
.	TRBV5-1	TRBJ2-1	.	TGCGCCAGCAGCCCATCAGCTATTCAGACGAATGAGCAGTTCTTC	CASSPSAIQTNEQFF
.	TRBV28	TRBJ2-7	.	TGTGCCAGCAGTCCCTATTTCGGGAGAGCGGGTTCCTACGAGCAGTACTTC	CASSPYFGRAGSYEQYF
.	TRBV6-5	TRBJ2-1	.	TGTGCCAGCAGCAGGGCCCTTGGGGTGCAGTTCTTC	CASSRALGVQFF
TRBD2	TRBV5-1	TRBJ2-5	.	TGCGCCAGCAGCCCCTCTAGCGGGAGTCGGGAGACCCAGTACTTC	CASSPSSGSRETQYF
.	TRBV5-1	TRBJ2-2	few	TGCGCCAGCAGCGACTGGGGGGGCGAGGAGCTGTTTTTT	CASSDWGGEELFF
TRBD2	TRBV4-1	TRBJ2-7	.	TGCGCCGGGCCCAGGGTACTAGCGGGCACCTACGAGCAGTACTTC	CAGPRVLAGTYEQYF
.	TRBV19	TRBJ1-1	.	TGTGCCAGTAGTATTGATGCGGACACTGAAGCTTTCTTT	CASSIDADTEAFF
TRBD1	TRBV27	TRBJ1-2	.	TGTGCCAGCAGTTTATTGGGAGGGGACAGGGGCTATGGCTACACCTTC	CASSLLGGDRGYGYTF
TRBD1	TRBV10-1	TRBJ1-1	.	TGCGCCAGCAGTGAATCTTTCGGACAGGGATCATCTGAAGCTTTCTTT	CASSESFGQGSSEAFF
TRBD2	TRBV10-1	TRBJ2-4	.	TGCGCCAGCAGTGAGTCGCGGCCGGGACTAGCGGGAGCCCTGACTGAGCCCAAAAACATTCAGTACTTC	CASSESRPGLAGALTEPKNIQYF
.	TRBV29-1	TRBJ2-5	.	TGCAGCGTTGAACGGGATTCAGAGACCCAGTACTTC	CSVERDSETQYF
TRBD1	TRBV5-4	TRBJ1-1	.	TGTGCCAGCAGCCCAAGGGACAGGGAGAGCACTGAAGCTTTCTTT	CASSPRDRESTEAFF
.	TRBV21-1	TRBJ2-7	.	TGTGCCAGCAGCAAAGAAAGGGCCAGAGCGCACGAGCAGTACTTC	CASSKERARAHEQYF
TRBD1	TRBV10-3	TRBJ1-1	.	TGTGCCGAACAGGGGGCGCAGCAGGCTGAAGCTTTCTTT	CAEQGAQQAEAFF
.	TRBV10-3	TRBJ1-2	.	TGTGCCATCAGGGACAGAGACAACTATGGCTACACCTTC	CAIRDRDNYGYTF
.	TRBV2	TRBJ1-5	few	TGTGCCAGCAGTGCGACACTATATAGCAATCAGCCCCAGCATTTT	CASSATLYSNQPQHF
.	TRBV6-1	TRBJ2-5	.	TGTGCCAGCGTCTGGACCAAGCAAGAGACCCAGTACTTC	CASVWTKQETQYF
.	TRBV5-1	TRBJ2-1	.	TGCGCCAGCAGCTTGGCCTGGGGAAATGAGCAGTTCTTC	CASSLAWGNEQFF
.	TRBV4-2	TRBJ1-2	.	TGTGCCAGCAGCCCCCTAGGGGTAAACTATGGCTACACCTTC	CASSPLGVNYGYTF
TRBD1	TRBV5-1	TRBJ2-2	.	TGCGCCAGCAGCTTGGCCTTAGGACAGGGAGGCACCGGGGAGCTGTTTTTT	CASSLALGQGGTGELFF
.	TRBV2	TRBJ2-5	.	TGTGCCAGCAGTGCGGGGGAGACCCAGTACTTC	CASSAGETQYF
.	TRBV30	TRBJ2-2	few	TGTGCCTGGGACGAAGGGGGGGCGGCCGGGGAGCTGTTTTTT	CAWDEGGAAGELFF
.	TRBV7-8	TRBJ1-5	.	TGTGCCAGCAGCCCTAACACACTTGCGGGGCAGCCCCAGCATTTT	CASSPNTLAGQPQHF
.	TRBV5-1	TRBJ2-7	.	TGCGCCAGCAGCTTGGCGGGTAGCATCTCCTACGAGCAGTACTTC	CASSLAGSISYEQYF
.	TRBV9	TRBJ2-1	.	TGTGCCAGCAGCTTCACTAGCGGGACAGGGTACAATGAGCAGTTCTTC	CASSFTSGTGYNEQFF
.	TRBV19	TRBJ1-3	.	TGTGCCATTGGGGAAGTCTCTGGAAACACCATATATTTT	CAIGEVSGNTIYF
.	TRBV5-1	TRBJ2-1	.	TGCGCCAGCAGCTTGGTGGGGACCCCTAAAGATGAGCAGTTCTTC	CASSLVGTPKDEQFF
TRBD2	TRBV27	TRBJ2-1	.	TGTGCCAGCAGTAAGGGGGGACTAGCGGGTGGTGGAGAGCAGTTCTTC	CASSKGGLAGGGEQFF
.	TRBV5-4	TRBJ1-4	.	TGTGCCAGCAGCCAGGGAGGGGATAATGAAAAACTGTTTTTT	CASSQGGDNEKLFF
.	TRBV9	TRBJ1-2	few	TGTGCCAGCAGCGTAGCAGGGAGCAATGGCTACACCTTC	CASSVAGSNGYTF
.	TRBV20-1	TRBJ2-3	.	TGCAGTGCTAGCTTGGATACGCAGTATTTT	CSASLDTQYF
TRBD1	TRBV2	TRBJ1-5	.	TGTGCCAGCGGCCGGGACAGGAGCAATAGCAATCAGCCCCAGCATTTT	CASGRDRSNSNQPQHF
.	TRBV7-4	TRBJ1-1	.	TGTGCCAGCGTTAGGGTCATAACTGAAGCTTTCTTT	CASVRVITEAFF
TRBD1	TRBV7-9	TRBJ1-1	.	TGTGCCAGCAGCTTAGCGGACAGGAGTAACACTGAAGCTTTCTTT	CASSLADRSNTEAFF
.	TRBV5-1	TRBJ2-7	.	TGCGCCAGCAGCCAAGCCGGGACAAACTACGAGCAGTACTTC	CASSQAGTNYEQYF